This TCR beta chain came from a study of shared clonotypes between healthy human individuals. Overall study: Samples came from two female and a few male donors aged 18 to 49. Points from the study as a whole: The diversity represented, both genetic and in exposure history, was limited by few donors.

Concerning this clone itself: Its antigen is still unknown.

Naive CD8 populations comprised CD45RO-negative cells positively selected for CCR7, excluding terminally differentiated effector memory CD45RA+ cells. TCRdb's copy holds only in-frame clones and misses some; the assay was immunoSEQ multiplex PCR. The sample has around 1.9 million clones, about 92% seen once. The CDR3 runs 13 residues. Germline-derived CDR1 and CDR2 are MGHRA and YSYEKL. Between the trimmed V and J ends, which lost 5 bases and 0 bases, there was a span of 7 bases. The chain couples TRBV4-1 to TRBJ2-5, with D unresolved. The sequenced sample consisted of naive CD8+ T cells from PBMCs. The clonotype comes from a man younger than 35 in good health. Some clones in this sample may be carry-over from other donors' samples. CDR3 sequence reads: CASSKRNQETQYF. Here the CDR3 DNA reads TGCGCCAGCAGCAAGCGAAACCAAGAGACCCAGTACTTC.